This record looks at one T cell receptor (beta chain) sequence and its context. Trimming left V 4 bases short and J 2 bases short, with 8 bases between. The CDR3 spans 13 residues. In germline, CDR1 is MNHNS, CDR2 SASEGT. This table comes from immunoSEQ multiplex PCR, and its TCRdb copy is limited to in-frame clones, with some not included. The sample yields 65,000 to 75,000 clones, about 93% seen once. The sample comes from a study of T cell changes during pregnancy in multiple sclerosis. The sequence was obtained from a female donor in good health, enrolled as a control in a pregnancy study. V gene TRBV6-1 combines with J gene TRBJ1-1, with D unclear. Here the sequenced sample was peripheral blood, taken in the third trimester of pregnancy. The CDR3 nucleotides read TGTGCCAGCAGTGTGAAACTCAACACTGAAGCTTTCTTT. It codes for CASSVKLNTEAFF.